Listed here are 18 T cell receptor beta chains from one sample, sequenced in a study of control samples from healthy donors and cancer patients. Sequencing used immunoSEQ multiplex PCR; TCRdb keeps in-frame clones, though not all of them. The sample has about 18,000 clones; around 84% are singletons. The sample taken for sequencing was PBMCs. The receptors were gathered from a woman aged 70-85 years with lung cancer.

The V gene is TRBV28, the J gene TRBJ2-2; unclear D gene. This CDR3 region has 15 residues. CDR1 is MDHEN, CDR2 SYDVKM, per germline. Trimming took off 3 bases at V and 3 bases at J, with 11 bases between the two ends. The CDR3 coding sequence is TGTGCCAGCAGTTTTTCTGGACCCCACACCGGGGAGCTGTTTTTT. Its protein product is CASSFSGPHTGELFF.

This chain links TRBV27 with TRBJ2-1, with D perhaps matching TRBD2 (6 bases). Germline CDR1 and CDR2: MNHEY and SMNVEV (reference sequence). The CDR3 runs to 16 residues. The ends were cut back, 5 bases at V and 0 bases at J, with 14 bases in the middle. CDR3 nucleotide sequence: TGTGCCAGCAGTGCCTCCTTAGCGGCCTCCTACAATGAGCAGTTCTTC. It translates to CASSASLAASYNEQFF.

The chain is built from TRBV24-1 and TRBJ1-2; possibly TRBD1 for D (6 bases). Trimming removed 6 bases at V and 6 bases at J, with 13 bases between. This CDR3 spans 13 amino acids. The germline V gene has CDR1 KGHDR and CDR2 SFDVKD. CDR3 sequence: CATSRAGEDGYTF. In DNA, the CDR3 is TGTGCCACCAGTAGGGCAGGGGAAGATGGCTACACCTTC.

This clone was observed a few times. In DNA form, the CDR3 reads TGTGCCAGCAGTGAGCGGCCAGGGACAGGCTCCTACGAGCAGTACTTC. This codes for CASSERPGTGSYEQYF. This sequence joins TRBV6-1 and TRBJ2-7; 8 bases are shared with TRBD1. V was clipped by 3 bases and J by 0 bases; unmatched bases: 7. The germline gives CDR1 MNHNS, CDR2 SASEGT. The CDR3 has 16 residues.

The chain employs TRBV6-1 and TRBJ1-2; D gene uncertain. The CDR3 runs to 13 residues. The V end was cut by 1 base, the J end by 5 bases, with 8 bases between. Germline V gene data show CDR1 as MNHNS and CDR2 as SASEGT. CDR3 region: CASSEVHLYGYTF. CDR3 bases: TGTGCCAGCAGTGAAGTACATCTATATGGCTACACCTTC.

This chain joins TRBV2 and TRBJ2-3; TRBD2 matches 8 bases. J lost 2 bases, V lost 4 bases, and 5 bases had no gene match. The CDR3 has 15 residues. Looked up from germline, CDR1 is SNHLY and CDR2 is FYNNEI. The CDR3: CASSVSGSVTDTQYF. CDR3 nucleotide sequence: TGTGCCAGCAGTGTAAGCGGGAGTGTCACAGATACGCAGTATTTT. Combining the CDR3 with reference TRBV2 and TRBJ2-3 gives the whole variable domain EPEVTQTPSHQVTQMGQEVILRCVPISNHLYFYWYRQILGQKVEFLVSFYNNEISEKSEIFDDQFSVERPDGSNFTLKIRSTKLEDSAMYFCASSVSGSVTDTQYFGPGTRLTVL.

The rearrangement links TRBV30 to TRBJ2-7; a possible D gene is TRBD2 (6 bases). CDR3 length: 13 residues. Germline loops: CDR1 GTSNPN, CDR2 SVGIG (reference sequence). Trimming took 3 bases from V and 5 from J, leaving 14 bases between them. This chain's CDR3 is CAWSLGWEDEQYF. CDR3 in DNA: TGTGCCTGGAGCCTGGGATGGGAGGACGAGCAGTACTTC.

In DNA, the CDR3 is TGTGCCAGCAGCTTAGGAGGAGGGACAGGGGGCTACGAGCAGTACTTC. This encodes CASSLGGGTGGYEQYF. The rearrangement uses TRBV7-6 and TRBJ2-7, with TRBD1 matching 11 bases. In germline, CDR1 is SGHVS, CDR2 FNYEAQ. V shed 1 base, J shed 3 bases, and the junction held 5 bases outside the gene matches. The CDR3 contains 16 residues.

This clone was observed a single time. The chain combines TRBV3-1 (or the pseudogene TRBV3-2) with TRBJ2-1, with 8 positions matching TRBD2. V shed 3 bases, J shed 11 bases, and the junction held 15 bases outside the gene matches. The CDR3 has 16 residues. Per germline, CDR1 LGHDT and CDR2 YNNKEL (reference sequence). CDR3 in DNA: TGTGCCAGCAGCCACCCCCTACTAGCGGATCTGGGGAAGCAGTTCTTC. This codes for CASSHPLLADLGKQFF.

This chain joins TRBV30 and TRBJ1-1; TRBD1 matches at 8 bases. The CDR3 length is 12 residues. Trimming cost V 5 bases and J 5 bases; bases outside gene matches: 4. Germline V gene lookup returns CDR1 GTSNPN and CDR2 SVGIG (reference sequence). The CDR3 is CAWGQGWTEAFF. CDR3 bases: TGTGCCTGGGGACAGGGATGGACTGAAGCTTTCTTT.

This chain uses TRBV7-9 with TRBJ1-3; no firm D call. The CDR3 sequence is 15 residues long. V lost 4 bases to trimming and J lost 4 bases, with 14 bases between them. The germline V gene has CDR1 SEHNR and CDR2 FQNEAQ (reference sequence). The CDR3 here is CASSSTASPGNTIYF. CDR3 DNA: TGTGCCAGCAGCTCGACCGCCAGCCCGGGAAACACCATATATTTT.

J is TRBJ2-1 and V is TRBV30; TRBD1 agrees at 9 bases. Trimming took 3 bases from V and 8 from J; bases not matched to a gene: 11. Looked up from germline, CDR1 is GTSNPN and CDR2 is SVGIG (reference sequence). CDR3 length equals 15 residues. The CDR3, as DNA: TGTGCCTGGAGCCCCCTACAGGGGGCCTTGGATGAGCAGTTCTTC. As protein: CAWSPLQGALDEQFF.

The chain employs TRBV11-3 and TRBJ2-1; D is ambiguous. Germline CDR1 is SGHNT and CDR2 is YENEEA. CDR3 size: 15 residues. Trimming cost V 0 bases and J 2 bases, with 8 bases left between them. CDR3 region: CASSLDAGTYNEQFF. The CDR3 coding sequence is TGTGCCAGCAGCTTAGACGCAGGTACCTACAATGAGCAGTTCTTC. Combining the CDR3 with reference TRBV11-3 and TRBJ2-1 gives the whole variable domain EAGVVQSPRYKIIEKKQPVAFWCNPISGHNTLYWYLQNLGQGPELLIRYENEEAVDDSQLPKDRFSAERLKGVDSTLKIQPAELGDSAVYLCASSLDAGTYNEQFFGPGTRLTVL.

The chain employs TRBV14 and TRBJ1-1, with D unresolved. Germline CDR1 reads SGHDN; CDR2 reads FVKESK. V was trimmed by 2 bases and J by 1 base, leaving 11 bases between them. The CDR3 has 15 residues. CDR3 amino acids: CASSQHRWENTEAFF. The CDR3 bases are TGTGCCAGCAGCCAACATCGGTGGGAGAACACTGAAGCTTTCTTT.

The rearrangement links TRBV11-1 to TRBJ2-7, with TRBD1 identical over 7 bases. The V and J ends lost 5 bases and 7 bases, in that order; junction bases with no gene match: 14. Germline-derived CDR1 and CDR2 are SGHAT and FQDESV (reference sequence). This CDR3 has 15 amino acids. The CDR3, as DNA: TGTGCCAGCAGCCCCGGACAGGCCGAGATCAAGGAGCAGTACTTC. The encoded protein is CASSPGQAEIKEQYF.

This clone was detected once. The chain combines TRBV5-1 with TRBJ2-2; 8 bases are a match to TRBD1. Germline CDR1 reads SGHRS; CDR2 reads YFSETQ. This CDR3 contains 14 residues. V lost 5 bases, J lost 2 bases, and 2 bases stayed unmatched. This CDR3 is CASSQGANTGELFF. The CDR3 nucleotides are TGCGCCAGCAGTCAGGGGGCTAACACCGGGGAGCTGTTTTTT.

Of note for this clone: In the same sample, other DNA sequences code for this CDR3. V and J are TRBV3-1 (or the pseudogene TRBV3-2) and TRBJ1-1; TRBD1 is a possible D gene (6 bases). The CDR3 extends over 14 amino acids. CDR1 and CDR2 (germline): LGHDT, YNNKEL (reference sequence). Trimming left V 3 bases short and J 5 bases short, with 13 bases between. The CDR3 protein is CASSQAQGWTEAFF. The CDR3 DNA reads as TGTGCCAGCAGCCAGGCACAGGGCTGGACTGAAGCTTTCTTT.

CDR3 loop: CASRTDQLYGEQFF. The CDR3 DNA follows: TGTGCCAGCAGGACAGACCAATTATATGGCGAGCAGTTCTTC. The chain has TRBV2 and TRBJ2-1; a weak D match, TRBD1 (5 bases). CDR1 SNHLY and CDR2 FYNNEI come from the germline V gene. The CDR3 spans 14 residues. Trimming took off 6 bases at V and 10 bases at J, with 19 bases between the two ends.